The 15 T cell receptor beta chains reported below all come from one sample, sequenced in a study of blood T cell repertoires in COVID-19. Assay: immunoSEQ multiplex PCR; the TCRdb copy retains only in-frame clones and omits some. The repertoire includes 35,000 to 55,000 clones, 90% of them detected once, and 4.5% to 7% sits in the top ten. The material sequenced was peripheral blood. Receptors originate from a human donor in a cohort sampled during active COVID-19.

The J gene is TRBJ2-1, the V gene TRBV15; perhaps TRBD2 as D (6 bases). CDR1 is LNHNV, CDR2 YYDKDF, per germline (reference sequence). Trimming pared 6 bases from V and 7 bases from J, leaving 13 bases between. The length of the CDR3 is 13 residues. CDR3 amino acids: CATRSGVWNEQFF. The CDR3 nucleotides read TGTGCCACCAGATCGGGAGTGTGGAATGAGCAGTTCTTC.

The V call is TRBV19, the J call TRBJ2-1; D uncertain. Germline V CDR1 and CDR2: LNHDA, SQIVND (reference sequence). CDR3 length: 14 residues. V was clipped by 1 base and J by 4 bases, with 8 bases between them. The CDR3, as DNA: TGTGCCAGTAGTATAGTTCACAGATACAATGAGCAGTTCTTC. Amino acids: CASSIVHRYNEQFF.

The chain is built from TRBV9 and TRBJ1-2; D might be TRBD1 (6 bases). Germline V CDR1 and CDR2: SGDLS, YYNGEE. Trimming left V 0 bases short and J 10 bases short, with 16 bases between. The CDR3 length is 14 residues. CDR3 amino acids: CASSVGDRPTDYTF. In DNA form, the CDR3 reads TGTGCCAGCAGCGTAGGCGACAGGCCTACTGACTACACCTTC. The full variable domain, rest sourced from reference TRBV9 and TRBJ1-2, is DSGVTQTPKHLITATGQRVTLRCSPRSGDLSVYWYQQSLDQGLQFLIQYYNGEERAKGNILERFSAQQFPDLHSELNLSSLELGDSALYFCASSVGDRPTDYTFGSGTRLTVV.

This clone was recorded once. The chain couples TRBV19 to TRBJ1-5; 7 bases map to TRBD1. V trimming: 3 bases; J trimming: 3 bases; junction bases outside the gene matches: 8. The length of the CDR3 is 16 residues. CDR1 is LNHDA and CDR2 is SQIVND in the germline V gene (reference sequence). CDR3 bases: TGTGCCAGTAGTATCACAGGGGCCGGACTCAATCAGCCCCAGCATTTT. Translation gives CASSITGAGLNQPQHF.

The chain links TRBV5-1 to TRBJ1-3; no clear D. The germline V and J ends were trimmed by 2 bases and 0 bases, with 9 bases remaining between them. This CDR3 has 15 amino acids. Germline V gene data show CDR1 as SGHRS and CDR2 as YFSETQ. CDR3 sequence: CASSLQPYSGNTIYF. CDR3 in DNA: TGCGCCAGCAGCTTACAACCGTACTCTGGAAACACCATATATTTT.

The genes are TRBV5-4 and TRBJ2-2; 12 positions match TRBD2. Germline V gene data show CDR1 as SGHNT and CDR2 as YYREEE (reference sequence). V was pared by 0 bases and J by 7 bases, with 4 bases of the junction left unmatched. This CDR3 comprises 16 residues. The CDR3 DNA reads TGTGCCAGCAGCTTGGGACTAGCGGGGGTTGTCGGGGAGCTGTTTTTT. Translated: CASSLGLAGVVGELFF.

The rearrangement joins TRBV11-2 to TRBJ1-1; 9 bases map to TRBD1. Germline loops: CDR1 SGHAT, CDR2 FQNNGV. CDR3 size: 17 residues. V was pared by 3 bases and J by 5 bases, with 13 bases of the junction left unmatched. CDR3: CASSFISGTGRKTEAFF. CDR3 DNA sequence: TGTGCCAGCAGCTTTATTTCGGGGACAGGGAGGAAGACTGAAGCTTTCTTT.

V is TRBV18 and J is TRBJ1-6; 9 bases line up with TRBD1. Germline loops: CDR1 KGHSH, CDR2 LQKENI. The CDR3 runs to 15 residues. J gave up 9 bases and V 2 bases, and 5 bases lay outside the gene matches. The CDR3 DNA reads as TGTGCCAGCTCACCAGGGACAGGGATTTCTTCACCCCTCCACTTT. Translated: CASSPGTGISSPLHF.

The chain has TRBV10-3 and TRBJ2-1, with TRBD1 matching 9 bases. With V trimmed by 6 bases and J by 4 bases, 7 bases remained unmatched. Germline CDR1 ENHRY, CDR2 SYGVKD. CDR3 length equals 15 residues. CDR3 sequence (DNA): TGTGCCATCAGGGCCGGGACAGGGTCTTACAATGAGCAGTTCTTC. Encoded protein: CAIRAGTGSYNEQFF.

This sequence joins TRBV19 and TRBJ1-2; D gene unclear. The V gene lost 5 bases and the J gene lost 4 bases, with 17 bases spanning the gap. This CDR3 has 15 amino acids. The V gene's germline CDR1 is LNHDA and CDR2 SQIVND (reference sequence). CDR3 amino acids: CASSGYQRSPYGYTF. As DNA, the CDR3 is TGTGCCAGTAGTGGCTACCAGCGAAGCCCCTATGGCTACACCTTC.

Remarks on this clone: Relative to the germline gene, one junction end is altered; a read error may explain this. The chain recombines TRBV9 with TRBJ2-3, with D possibly matching TRBD2 (6 bases). Germline V gene sequence: CDR1 SGDLS, CDR2 YYNGEE. The CDR3 loop spans 16 amino acids. The CDR3 DNA is TGTGCCAGCACCGTAGGAGGTAGCGGAGCAACAGATACGCAGTATTTT. Protein sequence: CASTVGGSGATDTQYF. Combining the CDR3 with reference TRBV9 and TRBJ2-3 gives the whole variable domain DSGVTQTPKHLITATGQRVTLRCSPRSGDLSVYWYQQSLDQGLQFLIQYYNGEERAKGNILERFSAQQFPDLHSELNLSSLELGDSALYFCASTVGGSGATDTQYFGPGTRLTVL.

J is TRBJ2-2 and V is TRBV9, with D unresolved. CDR1 is SGDLS, CDR2 YYNGEE, per germline. V gave up 2 bases and J gave up 4 bases, with 9 bases separating them. The CDR3 covers 14 residues. The CDR3 DNA is TGTGCCAGCAGCGTTGACTTCGCCACCGGGGAGCTGTTTTTT. This encodes CASSVDFATGELFF.

This chain links TRBV18 with TRBJ1-2; TRBD1 aligns across 10 bases. The CDR3 has 16 amino acids. CDR1 KGHSH and CDR2 LQKENI come from the germline V gene. The J segment lost 5 bases and the V segment lost 5 bases, leaving 11 bases of the junction unmatched. The CDR3 region is CASSTTRQGAEYGYTF. In nucleotides, the CDR3 is TGTGCCAGCTCAACGACCAGACAGGGGGCGGAATATGGCTACACCTTC.

CDR3 DNA: TGTGCCAGCAGTCTGGGGACTAGCGGGATGAACACCGGGGAGCTGTTTTTT. Translation: CASSLGTSGMNTGELFF. The V call is TRBV6-6, the J call TRBJ2-2; 13 positions match TRBD2. Germline V gives CDR1 MNHNY, CDR2 SVGAGI (reference sequence). V was clipped by 5 bases and J by 1 base; unmatched bases: 4. This CDR3 comprises 17 residues.

This rearrangement joins TRBV28 to TRBJ1-3; no clear D. Trimming stripped 3 bases from V and 3 bases from J, with 3 bases between. The CDR3 runs to 12 residues. Germline V gene lookup returns CDR1 MDHEN and CDR2 SYDVKM. CDR3 sequence: CASSFIGNTIYF. The CDR3 bases are TGTGCCAGCAGTTTTATTGGAAACACCATATATTTT.